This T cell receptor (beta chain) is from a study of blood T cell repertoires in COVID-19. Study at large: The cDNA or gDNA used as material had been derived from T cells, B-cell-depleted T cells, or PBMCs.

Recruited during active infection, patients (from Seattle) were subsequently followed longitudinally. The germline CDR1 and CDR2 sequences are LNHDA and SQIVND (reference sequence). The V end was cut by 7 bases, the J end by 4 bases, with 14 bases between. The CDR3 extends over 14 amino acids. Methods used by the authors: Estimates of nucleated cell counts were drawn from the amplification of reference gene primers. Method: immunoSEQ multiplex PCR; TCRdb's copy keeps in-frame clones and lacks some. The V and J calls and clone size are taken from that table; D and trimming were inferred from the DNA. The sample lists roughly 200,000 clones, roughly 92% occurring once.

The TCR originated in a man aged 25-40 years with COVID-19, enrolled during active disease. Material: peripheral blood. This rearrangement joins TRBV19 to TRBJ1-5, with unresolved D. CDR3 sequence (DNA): TGTGCCAGTATCCCTGGAGCGGGGAATCAGCCCCAGCATTTT. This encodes CASIPGAGNQPQHF.